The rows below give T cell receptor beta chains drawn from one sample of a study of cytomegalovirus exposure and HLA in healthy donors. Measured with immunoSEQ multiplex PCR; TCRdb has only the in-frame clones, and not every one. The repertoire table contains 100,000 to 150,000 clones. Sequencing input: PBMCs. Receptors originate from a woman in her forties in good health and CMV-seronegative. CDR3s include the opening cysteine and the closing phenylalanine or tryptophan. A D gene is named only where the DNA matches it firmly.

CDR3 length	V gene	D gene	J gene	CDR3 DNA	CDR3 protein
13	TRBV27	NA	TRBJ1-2	TGTGCCAGCAGTTTCGGGAGGAGCTATGGCTACACCTTC	CASSFGRSYGYTF
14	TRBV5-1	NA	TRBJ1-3	TGCGCCAGCAGCGACGGCGGGCACGGAAACACCATATATTTT	CASSDGGHGNTIYF
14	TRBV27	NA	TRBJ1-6	TGTGCCAGCAGTTTAGGGCAGGTTAATTCACCCCTCCACTTT	CASSLGQVNSPLHF
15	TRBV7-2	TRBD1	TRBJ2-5	TGTGCCAGCAGCTTAATGGGGACAGGAAAGGAGACCCAGTACTTC	CASSLMGTGKETQYF
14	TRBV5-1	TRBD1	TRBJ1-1	TGCGCCAGCAGATCCGGGACAGGGAACACTGAAGCTTTCTTT	CASRSGTGNTEAFF
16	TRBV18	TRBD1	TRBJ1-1	TGTGCCAGCTCACGGGGACAGGGGGCGCGGAACACTGAAGCTTTCTTT	CASSRGQGARNTEAFF
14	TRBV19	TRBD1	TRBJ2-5	TGTGCCAGTAGCCCTGACAGGGGGCGCGAGACCCAGTACTTC	CASSPDRGRETQYF
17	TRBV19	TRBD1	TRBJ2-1	TGTGCCAGTATGGACAGGTTGAGGGGAGTGGGGTACAATGAGCAGTTCTTC	CASMDRLRGVGYNEQFF
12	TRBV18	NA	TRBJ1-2	TGTGCCAGCTCACCTTGGGCCTATGGCTACACCTTC	CASSPWAYGYTF
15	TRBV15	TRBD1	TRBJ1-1	TGTGCCACCAGCAGAGATATTGGGACAGGGGTGGGTGCTTTCTTT	CATSRDIGTGVGAFF
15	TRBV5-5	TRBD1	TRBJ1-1	TGTGCCAGCAGCGTTCGGGACAGGACGAACACTGAAGCTTTCTTT	CASSVRDRTNTEAFF
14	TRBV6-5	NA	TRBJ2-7	TGTGCCAGCAGTATTTCACAGGGTCCCTACGAGCAGTACTTC	CASSISQGPYEQYF
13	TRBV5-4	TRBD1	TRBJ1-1	TGTGCCAGCAGGGGACAGCCGAACACTGAAGCTTTCTTT	CASRGQPNTEAFF
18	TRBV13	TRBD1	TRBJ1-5	TGTGCCAGCAGCTGGGGACAGGGGATATCAGGGCGAAATCAGCCCCAGCATTTT	CASSWGQGISGRNQPQHF
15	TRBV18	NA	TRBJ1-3	TGTGCCAGCTCACCTCAACTGGTAACTGGAAACACCATATATTTT	CASSPQLVTGNTIYF
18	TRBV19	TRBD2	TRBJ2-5	TGTGCCAGTAGTGTGGGACTAGCGGGGGGCCTGGTACAAGAGACCCAGTACTTC	CASSVGLAGGLVQETQYF
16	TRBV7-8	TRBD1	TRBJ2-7	TGTGCCAGCAGCTTAGAGTTCGGGACAGGGAGGTACGAGCAGTACTTC	CASSLEFGTGRYEQYF
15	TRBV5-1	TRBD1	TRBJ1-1	TGCGCCAGCAGCTCCCGGGACAGGGTAACCACTGAAGCTTTCTTT	CASSSRDRVTTEAFF
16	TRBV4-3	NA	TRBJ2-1	TGCGCCAGCAGCCAAGAAATTGCGGGGCGCTACAATGAGCAGTTCTTC	CASSQEIAGRYNEQFF
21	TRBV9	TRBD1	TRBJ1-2	TGTGCCAGCAGCGTAGGATCGGCAGGGGGCGGTCCGCGCGCCCGCTACTATGGCTACACCTTC	CASSVGSAGGGPRARYYGYTF
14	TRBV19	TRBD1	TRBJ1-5	TGTGCCAGTCAACAGGGGAGTAGCAATCAGCCCCAGCATTTT	CASQQGSSNQPQHF
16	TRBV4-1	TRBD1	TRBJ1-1	TGCGCCAGCAGCCATCGACCGGACAGGGGGGAGACTGAAGCTTTCTTT	CASSHRPDRGETEAFF
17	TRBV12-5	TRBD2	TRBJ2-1	TGTGCTAGTGGTTCCACGACTAGCGGGGGGGCCTACAATGAGCAGTTCTTC	CASGSTTSGGAYNEQFF